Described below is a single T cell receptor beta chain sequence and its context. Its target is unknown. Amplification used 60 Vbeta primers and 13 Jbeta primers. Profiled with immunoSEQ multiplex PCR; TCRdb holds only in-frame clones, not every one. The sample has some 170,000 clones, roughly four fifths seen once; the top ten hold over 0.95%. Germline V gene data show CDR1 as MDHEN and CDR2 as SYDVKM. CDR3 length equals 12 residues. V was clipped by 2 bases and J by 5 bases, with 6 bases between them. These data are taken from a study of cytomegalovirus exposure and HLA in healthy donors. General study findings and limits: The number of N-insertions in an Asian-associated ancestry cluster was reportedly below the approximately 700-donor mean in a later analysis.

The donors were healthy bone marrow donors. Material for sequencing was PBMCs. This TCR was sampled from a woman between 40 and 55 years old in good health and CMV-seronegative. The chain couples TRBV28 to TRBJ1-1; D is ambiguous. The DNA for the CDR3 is TGTGCCAGCAGTTTAGAGGGAACTGAAGCTTTCTTT. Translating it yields CASSLEGTEAFF.